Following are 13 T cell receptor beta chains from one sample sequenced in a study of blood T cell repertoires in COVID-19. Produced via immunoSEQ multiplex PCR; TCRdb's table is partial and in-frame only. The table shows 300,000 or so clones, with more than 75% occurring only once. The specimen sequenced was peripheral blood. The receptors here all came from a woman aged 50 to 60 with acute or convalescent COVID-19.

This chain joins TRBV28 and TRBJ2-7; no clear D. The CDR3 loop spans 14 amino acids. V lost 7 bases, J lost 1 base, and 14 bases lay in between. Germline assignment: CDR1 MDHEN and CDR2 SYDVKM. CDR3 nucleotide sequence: TGTGCCAGCACCCGAGTTTCCCGGTCCTACGAGCAGTACTTC. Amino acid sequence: CASTRVSRSYEQYF. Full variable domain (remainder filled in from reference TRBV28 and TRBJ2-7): DVKVTQSSRYLVKRTGEKVFLECVQDMDHENMFWYRQDPGLGLRLIYFSYDVKMKEKGDIPEGYSVSREKKERFSLILESASTNQTSMYLCASTRVSRSYEQYFGPGTRLTVT.

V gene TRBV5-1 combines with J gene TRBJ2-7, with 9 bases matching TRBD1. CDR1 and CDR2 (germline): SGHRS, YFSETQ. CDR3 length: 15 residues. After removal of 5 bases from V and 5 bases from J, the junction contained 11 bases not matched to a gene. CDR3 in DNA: TGCGCCAGCAGGGTGGCCGGGACAGGGTTCCACGAGCAGTACTTC. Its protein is CASRVAGTGFHEQYF.

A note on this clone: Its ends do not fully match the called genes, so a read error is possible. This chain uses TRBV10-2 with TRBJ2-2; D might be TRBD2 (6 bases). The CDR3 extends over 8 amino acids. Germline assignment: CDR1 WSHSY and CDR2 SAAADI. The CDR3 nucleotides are TGCGCCTCCGGGGGGCTGTTTTTT. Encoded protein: CASGGLFF.

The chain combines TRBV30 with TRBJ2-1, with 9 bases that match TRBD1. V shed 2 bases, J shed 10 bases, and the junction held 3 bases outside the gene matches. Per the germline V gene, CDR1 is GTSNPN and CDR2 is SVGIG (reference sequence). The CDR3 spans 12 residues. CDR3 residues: CAWSPTGGEQFF. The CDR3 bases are TGTGCCTGGAGTCCTACAGGGGGCGAGCAGTTCTTC.

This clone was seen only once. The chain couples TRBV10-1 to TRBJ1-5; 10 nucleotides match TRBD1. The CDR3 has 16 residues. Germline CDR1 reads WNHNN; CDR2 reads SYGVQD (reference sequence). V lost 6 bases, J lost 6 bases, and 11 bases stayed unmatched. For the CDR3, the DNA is TGCGCCAGCAGAGGGACAGGGGAAAAGGAGGTTCAGCCCCAGCATTTT. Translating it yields CASRGTGEKEVQPQHF.

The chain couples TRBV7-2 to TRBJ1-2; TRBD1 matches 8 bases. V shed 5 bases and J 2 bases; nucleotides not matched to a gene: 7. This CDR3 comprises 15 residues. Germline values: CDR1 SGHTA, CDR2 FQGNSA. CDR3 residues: CASSPSTGDNYGYTF. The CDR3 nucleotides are TGTGCCAGCAGCCCCTCGACAGGGGACAACTATGGCTACACCTTC.

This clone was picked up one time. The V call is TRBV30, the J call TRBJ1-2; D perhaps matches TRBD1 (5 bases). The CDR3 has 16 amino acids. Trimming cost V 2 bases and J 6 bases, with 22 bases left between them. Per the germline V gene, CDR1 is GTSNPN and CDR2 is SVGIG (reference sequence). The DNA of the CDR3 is TGTGCCTGGAGTCTCGGTGTCGGGGGGGGTGTGAATGGCTACACCTTC. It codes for CAWSLGVGGGVNGYTF. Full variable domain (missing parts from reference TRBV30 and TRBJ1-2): SQTIHQWPATLVQPVGSPLSLECTVEGTSNPNLYWYRQAAGRGLQLLFYSVGIGQISSEVPQNLSASRPQDRQFILSSKKLLLSDSGFYLCAWSLGVGGGVNGYTFGSGTRLTVV.

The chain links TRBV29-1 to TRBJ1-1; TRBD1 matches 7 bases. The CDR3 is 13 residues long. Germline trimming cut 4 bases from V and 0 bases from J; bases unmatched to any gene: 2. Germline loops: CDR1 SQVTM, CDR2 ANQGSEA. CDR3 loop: CSVGDRLNTEAFF. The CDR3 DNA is TGCAGCGTTGGGGACAGACTGAACACTGAAGCTTTCTTT.

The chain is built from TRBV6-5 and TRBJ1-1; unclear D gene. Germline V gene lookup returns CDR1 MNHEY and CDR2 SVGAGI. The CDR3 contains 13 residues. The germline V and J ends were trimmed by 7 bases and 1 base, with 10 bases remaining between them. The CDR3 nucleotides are TGTGCCAGCACCGTAGGAGGGAACACTGAAGCTTTCTTT. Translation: CASTVGGNTEAFF.

DNA for the CDR3: TGTGCCAGCAAATTAGCAGCCTACTATGGCTACACCTTC. Encoded protein: CASKLAAYYGYTF. This sequence joins TRBV28 and TRBJ1-2; D remains ambiguous. The CDR3 totals 13 residues. The germline gives CDR1 MDHEN, CDR2 SYDVKM. Trimming shortened V by 7 bases and J by 3 bases, and 12 bases separated the two germline ends.

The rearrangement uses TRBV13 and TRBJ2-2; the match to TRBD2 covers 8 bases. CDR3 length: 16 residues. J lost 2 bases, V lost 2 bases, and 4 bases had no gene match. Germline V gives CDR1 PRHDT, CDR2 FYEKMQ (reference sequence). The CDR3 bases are TGTGCCAGCAGCTTATCTAGCGGGTATAACACCGGGGAGCTGTTTTTT. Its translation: CASSLSSGYNTGELFF.

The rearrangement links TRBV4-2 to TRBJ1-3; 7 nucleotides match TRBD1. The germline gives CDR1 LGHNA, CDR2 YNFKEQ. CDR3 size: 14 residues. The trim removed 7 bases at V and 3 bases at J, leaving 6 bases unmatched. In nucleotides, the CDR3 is TGTGCCAGCACCACCCACAGGGGTGGAAACACCATATATTTT. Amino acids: CASTTHRGGNTIYF.

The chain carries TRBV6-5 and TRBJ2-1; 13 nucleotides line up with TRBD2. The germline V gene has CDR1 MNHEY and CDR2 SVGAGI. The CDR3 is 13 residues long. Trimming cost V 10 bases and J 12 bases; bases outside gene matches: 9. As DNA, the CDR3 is TGTGCCACCCCGCCCGGGACTAGCGGGACGCAGTTCTTC. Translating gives CATPPGTSGTQFF.